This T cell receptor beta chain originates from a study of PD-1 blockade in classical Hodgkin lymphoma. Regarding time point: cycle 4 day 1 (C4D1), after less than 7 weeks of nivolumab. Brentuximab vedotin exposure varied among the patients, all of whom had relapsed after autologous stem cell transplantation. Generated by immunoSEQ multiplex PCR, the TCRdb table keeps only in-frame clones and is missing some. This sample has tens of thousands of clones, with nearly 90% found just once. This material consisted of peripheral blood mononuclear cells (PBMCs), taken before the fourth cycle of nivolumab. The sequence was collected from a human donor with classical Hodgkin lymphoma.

CDR3 in DNA: TGCGCCAGCCGAGCCACGCCGGGACAGGGTCGGGTTGGGTCCTACAATGAGCAGTTCTTC. Its protein is CASRATPGQGRVGSYNEQFF. The chain recombines TRBV5-1 with TRBJ2-1, with 9 bases lining up with TRBD1. Looked up from germline, CDR1 is SGHRS and CDR2 is YFSETQ. Germline trimming cut 7 bases from V and 1 base from J; bases unmatched to any gene: 21. The CDR3 extends over 20 amino acids.